A selection of T cell receptor beta chains follows, all from one sample in a study of blood T cell repertoires in COVID-19. TCRdb's table, derived via immunoSEQ multiplex PCR, lists solely in-frame clones and lacks some. The data show roughly 280,000 clones, 70% to 90% seen once. Material: peripheral blood. Every receptor here comes from a man in his sixties who had recovered from COVID-19. CDR3s leave out the opening cysteine and the closing phenylalanine or tryptophan.

V gene: TRBV6-1; J gene: TRBJ2-7; CDR3 protein: ASSETGGFYEQY
V gene: TRBV2; J gene: TRBJ2-1; CDR3 protein: ASSDRVHEQF
V gene: TRBV11-2; J gene: TRBJ2-7; CDR3 protein: ASTPRQGASYEQY
V gene: TRBV29-1; J gene: TRBJ2-1; CDR3 protein: SVKDLELATYNEQF
V gene: TRBV20-1; J gene: TRBJ2-1; CDR3 protein: SASAGYDNEQF
V gene: TRBV19; J gene: TRBJ2-1; CDR3 protein: ASSIAVSYNEQF
V gene: TRBV27; J gene: TRBJ2-3; CDR3 protein: ASSRDLGGTDTQY
V gene: TRBV19; J gene: TRBJ2-5; CDR3 protein: ASSIVDRGGETQY
V gene: TRBV5-1; J gene: TRBJ2-3; CDR3 protein: ASSLYGGTNTDTQY
V gene: TRBV3-1/TRBV3-2; J gene: TRBJ2-7; CDR3 protein: ASSRGQVTYEQY
V gene: TRBV24-1; J gene: TRBJ2-1; CDR3 protein: ATSDAGTGHNEQF
V gene: TRBV19; J gene: TRBJ1-1; CDR3 protein: ASGWKSDTEAF
V gene: TRBV6-6; J gene: TRBJ1-2; CDR3 protein: ASSPPGTVYYGYT
V gene: TRBV18; J gene: TRBJ2-1; CDR3 protein: ASSLGTSGTYNEQF
V gene: TRBV19; J gene: TRBJ2-1; CDR3 protein: ASSIGPRGIYEQF
V gene: TRBV7-3; J gene: TRBJ2-2; CDR3 protein: ASSFTSGVGELF
V gene: TRBV25-1; J gene: TRBJ1-5; CDR3 protein: ASSVRSRDRNCQPQH
V gene: TRBV5-1; J gene: TRBJ2-7; CDR3 protein: ASSMIGVAGEQY
V gene: TRBV19; J gene: TRBJ2-1; CDR3 protein: ASSTGHSSYNEQF
V gene: TRBV7-8; J gene: TRBJ2-1; CDR3 protein: ASSSGTSGRYSYNEQF
V gene: TRBV5-6; J gene: TRBJ1-5; CDR3 protein: ASSTDRGNANQPQH
V gene: TRBV6-5; J gene: TRBJ2-1; CDR3 protein: ASSLQGTSYNEQF
V gene: TRBV14; J gene: TRBJ2-1; CDR3 protein: ASSERTGALDNEQF
V gene: TRBV19; J gene: TRBJ2-3; CDR3 protein: ATQGDADTQY
V gene: TRBV6-5; J gene: TRBJ1-2; CDR3 protein: ASSYSTTGGRGYT
V gene: TRBV6-5; J gene: TRBJ1-1; CDR3 protein: AGPGINTEAF
V gene: TRBV6-5; J gene: TRBJ2-1; CDR3 protein: ASRGWQGAEQF
V gene: TRBV5-1; J gene: TRBJ2-1; CDR3 protein: ASSSGLVGYNEQF
V gene: TRBV5-1; J gene: TRBJ2-7; CDR3 protein: ASSDLQGASYEQY
V gene: TRBV18; J gene: TRBJ2-2; CDR3 protein: ASSPRPEAGELF
V gene: TRBV29-1; J gene: TRBJ1-2; CDR3 protein: SAGREGSYGYT
V gene: TRBV5-1; J gene: TRBJ2-4; CDR3 protein: ASSTGQGNIQY
V gene: TRBV20-1; J gene: TRBJ1-2; CDR3 protein: SASGDKRDGYT
V gene: TRBV3-1/TRBV3-2; J gene: TRBJ2-7; CDR3 protein: ASSHGPRAGSYEQY
V gene: TRBV6-5; J gene: TRBJ2-1; CDR3 protein: ASSYGTGGSYNEQF
V gene: TRBV13; J gene: TRBJ2-1; CDR3 protein: ASRHTGASGGREQF
V gene: TRBV6-5; J gene: TRBJ1-5; CDR3 protein: ASSRTGMRDQPQH
V gene: TRBV2; J gene: TRBJ2-1; CDR3 protein: ASTATASYNEQF
V gene: TRBV5-4; J gene: TRBJ1-1; CDR3 protein: ASSSHRDLKNTEAF
V gene: TRBV5-1; J gene: TRBJ1-3; CDR3 protein: ASSWGLNLLTSGNTIY
V gene: TRBV19; J gene: TRBJ2-7; CDR3 protein: ASSISGGLYEQY
V gene: TRBV5-8; J gene: TRBJ1-1; CDR3 protein: ASTSMRGKTTEAF
V gene: TRBV29-1; J gene: TRBJ2-2; CDR3 protein: SVGGQTYTGELF